A single sample gave rise to the 21 T cell receptor beta chains below, sequenced in a study of beta chain features in type 1 diabetes. The study reverse transcribed the entire isolated RNA, so it sequenced expressed TCRB transcripts. Profiled with immunoSEQ multiplex PCR; TCRdb holds only in-frame clones, not every one. This sample has about 280,000 clones, with roughly 15% found just once. Regarding the study as a whole: Moderately but significantly shorter TCRB CDR3s were found in Type 1 diabetes patients in all four CD4+ subsets.

No cognate antigen is known for these TCRs. The sample taken for sequencing was naive CD4+ T cells from blood. The receptors originated from a man aged 18 to 29 with type 1 diabetes.

In this sample, this clone turned up a few times. The chain combines TRBV29-1 with TRBJ2-7; tentatively, D is TRBD1 (5 bases). The CDR3 has 12 residues. Germline CDR1 reads SQVTM; CDR2 reads ANQGSEA. The V end was cut by 4 bases, the J end by 3 bases, with 10 bases between. The CDR3 protein is CSVVLGVYEQYF. The CDR3 DNA follows: TGCAGCGTTGTTTTAGGGGTCTACGAGCAGTACTTC.

This chain links TRBV30 with TRBJ2-5; 11 positions agree with TRBD1. This CDR3 region has 14 residues. The germline CDR1 and CDR2 sequences are GTSNPN and SVGIG (reference sequence). V dropped 8 bases and J dropped 3; count of bases not matched to a gene: 8. CDR3 in amino acids: CAGERGQGEETQYF. The CDR3 DNA reads as TGTGCCGGAGAGAGGGGACAGGGGGAAGAGACCCAGTACTTC.

In DNA form, the CDR3 reads TGTGCCAGCAGTCAAGGACAGGGGGCGCGCGGGCAGTACTTC. It specifies CASSQGQGARGQYF. The rearrangement links TRBV2 to TRBJ2-7, with 11 positions matching TRBD1. The ends lost 5 bases at V and 9 bases at J; junction bases unmatched: 9. CDR1 is SNHLY, CDR2 FYNNEI, per germline. The CDR3 length is 14 residues.

In its sample, this clone was seen a few times. The CDR3 DNA follows: TGTGCCAGTACCCTCCGACAGGGGTGGAACACTGAAGCTTTCTTT. It translates to CASTLRQGWNTEAFF. This chain connects TRBV6-5 to TRBJ1-1; 8 bases line up with TRBD1. Trimming took 9 bases from V and 1 from J; bases not matched to a gene: 10. Germline V gene sequence: CDR1 MNHEY, CDR2 SVGAGI. This CDR3 spans 15 amino acids.

This clone turned up a few times. The chain has TRBV5-4 and TRBJ2-5; a weak D match, TRBD2 (7 bases). The V end lost 2 bases, the J end lost 2 bases, and 13 bases lay between the germline ends. Germline CDR1 is SGHNT and CDR2 is YYREEE (reference sequence). There are 15 residues in the CDR3. CDR3 residues: CASSFYGGAQETQYF. In DNA, the CDR3 is TGTGCCAGCAGCTTCTATGGGGGGGCTCAAGAGACCCAGTACTTC.

This clone was found a few times. The rearrangement uses TRBV4-3 and TRBJ1-2, with a tentative D call TRBD1 (6 bases). The CDR3 has 13 amino acids. V dropped 2 bases and J dropped 4 bases, with 8 bases sitting between them. Germline CDR1 and CDR2: LGHNA and YSLEER. Written as DNA, the CDR3 is TGCGCCAGCAGCCAACGGACAGTCTATGGCTACACCTTC. Its translation: CASSQRTVYGYTF.

The chain couples TRBV11-2 to TRBJ2-5, with 8 bases that match TRBD2. This CDR3 comprises 14 residues. V shed 5 bases and J 12 bases; nucleotides not matched to a gene: 14. Looked up from germline, CDR1 is SGHAT and CDR2 is FQNNGV. Here the CDR3 reads CASSVSRLAGKEYF. The CDR3, as DNA: TGTGCCAGCAGCGTATCCAGGCTAGCGGGCAAAGAGTACTTC.

The chain uses TRBV11-2 and TRBJ2-3; no firm D call. V was clipped by 1 base and J by 5 bases, with 16 bases between them. The CDR3 length is 16 residues. CDR1 and CDR2 from the germline V gene are SGHAT and FQNNGV. The CDR3 DNA reads TGTGCCAGCAGCTTAGTACTGGCCCCCCGAGGAGATACGCAGTATTTT. Translation: CASSLVLAPRGDTQYF. Full variable domain (outside the CDR3, taken from reference TRBV11-2 and TRBJ2-3): EAGVAQSPRYKIIEKRQSVAFWCNPISGHATLYWYQQILGQGPKLLIQFQNNGVVDDSQLPKDRFSAERLKGVDSTLKIQPAKLEDSAVYLCASSLVLAPRGDTQYFGPGTRLTVL.

This clone has only a few counts. Distinct nucleotide sequences in the sample also encode this CDR3. The CDR3 here is CSVGGRMNTEAFF. In DNA, the CDR3 is TGCAGCGTTGGAGGCAGAATGAACACTGAAGCTTTCTTT. The chain employs TRBV29-1 and TRBJ1-1; D remains ambiguous. Germline CDR1 and CDR2: SQVTM and ANQGSEA. The CDR3 loop spans 13 amino acids. Trimming cost V 4 bases and J 0 bases, with 9 bases left between them. The full variable domain, rest sourced from reference TRBV29-1 and TRBJ1-1, is SAVISQKPSRDICQRGTSLTIQCQVDSQVTMMFWYRQQPGQSLTLIATANQGSEATYESGFVIDKFPISRPNLTFSTLTVSNMSPEDSSIYLCSVGGRMNTEAFFGQGTRLTVV.

Only a few counts were recorded for this clone. The gene calls are TRBV19 and TRBJ1-2; 10 nucleotides agree with TRBD1. The ends lost 9 bases at V and 1 base at J; junction bases unmatched: 11. Germline assignment: CDR1 LNHDA and CDR2 SQIVND (reference sequence). The CDR3 has 16 residues. The CDR3: CASTPGTGAVNYGYTF. DNA for the CDR3: TGTGCCAGCACCCCCGGGACAGGGGCCGTTAACTATGGCTACACCTTC.

This clone was seen a handful of times. The V call is TRBV7-2, the J call TRBJ2-7; 7 bases align to TRBD2. Germline CDR1 and CDR2: SGHTA and FQGNSA. The CDR3 has 14 residues. With 3 bases clipped from V and 1 base from J, the junction kept 3 bases outside the gene matches. The CDR3 is CASSFAGLSYEQYF. The CDR3, as DNA: TGTGCCAGCAGCTTTGCGGGACTATCCTACGAGCAGTACTTC.

The table lists this clone with a few counts. The chain has TRBV30 and TRBJ1-4; unclear D gene. V lost 2 bases to trimming and J lost 8 bases, with 6 bases between them. Germline V lookup: CDR1 GTSNPN, CDR2 SVGIG (reference sequence). This CDR3 contains 11 residues. The CDR3 is CAWSSREKLFF. The CDR3 DNA reads TGTGCCTGGAGTTCCAGGGAAAAACTGTTTTTT.

There are a few counts of this clone. This rearrangement joins TRBV2 to TRBJ2-7; D is uncertain. Per germline, CDR1 SNHLY and CDR2 FYNNEI. The CDR3 is made up of 13 amino acids. V was clipped by 6 bases and J by 0 bases, with 9 bases between them. The CDR3 region is CASRLPYSYEQYF. The CDR3 nucleotides are TGTGCCAGCAGACTGCCTTACTCCTACGAGCAGTACTTC.

This clone came up a few times. CDR3 in DNA: TGTGCCAGCAGCCCCTGGACTAGCGGGACCGCCTTTGGAGAGACCCAGTACTTC. It translates to CASSPWTSGTAFGETQYF. The chain carries TRBV5-4 and TRBJ2-5; 12 nucleotides align to TRBD2. From germline, CDR1 is SGHNT and CDR2 YYREEE (reference sequence). This CDR3 comprises 18 residues. Losses at the gene ends were 4 bases for V and 4 bases for J; bases not matched to a gene: 14.

In its sample, this clone was seen a few times. CDR3 DNA sequence: TGTGCCTGGAGATACCCGGGACAGGGGAACTACGAGCAGTACTTC. It specifies CAWRYPGQGNYEQYF. The V and J genes are TRBV30 and TRBJ2-7; TRBD1 aligns across 10 bases. The V gene's germline CDR1 is GTSNPN and CDR2 SVGIG (reference sequence). V gave up 3 bases and J gave up 3 bases; unmatched junction bases: 8. The CDR3 is 15 amino acids.

This chain uses TRBV7-9 with TRBJ2-3; perhaps TRBD2 as D (5 bases). V was cut by 6 bases and J by 8 bases, with 12 bases left in between. The CDR3 is 12 residues long. CDR1 and CDR2 from the germline V gene are SEHNR and FQNEAQ (reference sequence). The CDR3 nucleotides read TGTGCCAGCAGTTACTTAAGCGGTACGCAGTATTTT. It translates to CASSYLSGTQYF.

This sequence joins TRBV30 and TRBJ2-7; 9 bases map to TRBD1. From germline, CDR1 is GTSNPN and CDR2 SVGIG (reference sequence). The J segment lost 0 bases and the V segment lost 0 bases, leaving 6 bases of the junction unmatched. CDR3 size: 16 residues. The CDR3 nucleotides are TGTGCCTGGAGTGTTGGGTGGGACAGGGACTCCTACGAGCAGTACTTC. The encoded protein is CAWSVGWDRDSYEQYF.

This clone was seen a handful of times. The chain joins TRBV4-2 to TRBJ1-6; 7 nucleotides align to TRBD1. In germline, CDR1 is LGHNA, CDR2 YNFKEQ. The CDR3 runs to 16 residues. V was pared by 6 bases and J by 7 bases, with 12 bases of the junction left unmatched. Here the CDR3 DNA reads TGTGCCAGCAGTCCCCATCTGACAGGGACCAATTCACCCCTCCACTTT. Translating it yields CASSPHLTGTNSPLHF.

V and J are TRBV5-6 and TRBJ2-2; TRBD1 agrees at 8 bases. From germline, CDR1 is SGHDT and CDR2 YYEEEE. The CDR3 runs 18 residues. Germline trimming cut 0 bases from V and 1 base from J; bases unmatched to any gene: 8. The CDR3: CASSLGRQGNWNTGELFF. DNA for the CDR3: TGTGCCAGCAGCTTGGGGAGACAGGGGAACTGGAACACCGGGGAGCTGTTTTTT.

This clone came up a few times. The chain employs TRBV7-2 and TRBJ2-7; 9 positions match TRBD2. There are 14 residues in the CDR3. V was pared by 6 bases and J by 7 bases, with 10 bases of the junction left unmatched. The germline gives CDR1 SGHTA, CDR2 FQGNSA. This CDR3 is CASSPGGLAGEQYF. In nucleotides, the CDR3 is TGTGCCAGCAGTCCCGGGGGGCTAGCGGGGGAGCAGTACTTC.

This clone was counted only a few times. The chain joins TRBV30 to TRBJ2-2; 11 bases match TRBD2. Germline CDR1 GTSNPN, CDR2 SVGIG (reference sequence). The length of the CDR3 is 15 residues. V dropped 3 bases and J dropped 6; count of bases not matched to a gene: 6. In DNA form, the CDR3 reads TGTGCCTGGAGAAAGGGACTAGCGGTGGCCGGGGAGCTGTTTTTT. This encodes CAWRKGLAVAGELFF.